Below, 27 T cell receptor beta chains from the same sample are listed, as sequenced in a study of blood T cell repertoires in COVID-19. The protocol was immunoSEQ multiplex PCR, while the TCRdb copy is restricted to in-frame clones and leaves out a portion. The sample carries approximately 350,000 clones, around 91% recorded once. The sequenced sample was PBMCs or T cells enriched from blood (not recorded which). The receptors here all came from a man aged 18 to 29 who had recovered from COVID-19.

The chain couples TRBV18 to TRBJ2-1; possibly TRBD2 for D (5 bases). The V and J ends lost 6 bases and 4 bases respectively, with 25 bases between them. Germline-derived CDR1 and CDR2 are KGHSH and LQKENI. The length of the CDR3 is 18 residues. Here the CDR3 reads CASSSRVDLKSGYNEQFF. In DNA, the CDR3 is TGTGCCAGCTCGAGTCGAGTAGACCTCAAGAGCGGTTACAATGAGCAGTTCTTC.

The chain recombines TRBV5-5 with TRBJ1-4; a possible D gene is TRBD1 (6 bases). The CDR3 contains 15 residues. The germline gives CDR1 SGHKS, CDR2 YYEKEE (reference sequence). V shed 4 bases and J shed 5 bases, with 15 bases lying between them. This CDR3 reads CASSGAQGGNEKLFF. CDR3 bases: TGTGCCAGCAGCGGTGCACAGGGAGGGAATGAAAAACTGTTTTTT.

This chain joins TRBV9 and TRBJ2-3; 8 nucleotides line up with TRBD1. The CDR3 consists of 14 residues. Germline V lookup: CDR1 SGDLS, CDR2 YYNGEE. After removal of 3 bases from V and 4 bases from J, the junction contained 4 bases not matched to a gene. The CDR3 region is CASSAGGSADTQYF. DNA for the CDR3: TGTGCCAGCAGCGCAGGGGGCAGCGCAGATACGCAGTATTTT.

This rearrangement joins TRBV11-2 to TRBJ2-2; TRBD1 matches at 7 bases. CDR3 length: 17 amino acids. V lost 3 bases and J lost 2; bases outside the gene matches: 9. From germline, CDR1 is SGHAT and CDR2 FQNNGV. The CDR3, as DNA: TGTGCCAGCAGCTTGGACAGGAGATCAGATAACACCGGGGAGCTGTTTTTT. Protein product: CASSLDRRSDNTGELFF.

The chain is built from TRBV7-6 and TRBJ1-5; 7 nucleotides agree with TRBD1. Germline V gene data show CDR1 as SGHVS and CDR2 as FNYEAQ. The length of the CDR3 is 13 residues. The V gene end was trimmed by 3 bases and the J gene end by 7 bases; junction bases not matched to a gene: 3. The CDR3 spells CASSFATGQPQHF. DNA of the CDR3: TGTGCCAGCAGCTTCGCGACAGGGCAGCCCCAGCATTTT. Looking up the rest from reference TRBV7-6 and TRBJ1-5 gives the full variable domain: GAGVSQSPRYKVTKRGQDVALRCDPISGHVSLYWYRQALGQGPEFLTYFNYEAQQDKSGLPNDRFSAERPEGSISTLTIQRTEQRDSAMYRCASSFATGQPQHFGDGTRLSIL.

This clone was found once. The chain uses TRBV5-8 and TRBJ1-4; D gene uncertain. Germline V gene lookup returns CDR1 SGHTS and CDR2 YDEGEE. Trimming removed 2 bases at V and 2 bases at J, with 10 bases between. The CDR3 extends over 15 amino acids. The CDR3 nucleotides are TGTGCCAGCAGCTTTGGGCAGAGTACTAATGAAAAACTGTTTTTT. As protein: CASSFGQSTNEKLFF.

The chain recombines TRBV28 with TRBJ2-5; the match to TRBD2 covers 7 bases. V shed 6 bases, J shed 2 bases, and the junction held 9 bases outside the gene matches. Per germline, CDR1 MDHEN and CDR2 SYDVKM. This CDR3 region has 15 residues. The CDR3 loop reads CASSPYGRRQETQYF. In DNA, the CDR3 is TGTGCCAGCAGCCCATACGGGAGGAGACAAGAGACCCAGTACTTC.

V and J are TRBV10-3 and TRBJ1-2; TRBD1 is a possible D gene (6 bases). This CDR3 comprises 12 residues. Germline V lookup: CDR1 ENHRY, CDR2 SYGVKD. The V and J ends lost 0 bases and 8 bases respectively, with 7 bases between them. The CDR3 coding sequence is TGTGCCATCAGTGAGTCTGGGGGCGGCTACACCTTC. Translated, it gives CAISESGGGYTF.

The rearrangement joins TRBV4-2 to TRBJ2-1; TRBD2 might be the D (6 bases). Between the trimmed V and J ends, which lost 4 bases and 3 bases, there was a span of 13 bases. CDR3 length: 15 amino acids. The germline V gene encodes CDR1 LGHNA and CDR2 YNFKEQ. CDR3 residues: CASSLDSGGYNEQFF. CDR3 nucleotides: TGTGCCAGCAGCCTCGATAGCGGAGGCTACAATGAGCAGTTCTTC.

The CDR3 coding sequence is TGCGCCAGCAGCACAGGACAGGGTTGGAATGAGCAGTTCTTC. Amino acid sequence: CASSTGQGWNEQFF. The chain has TRBV5-1 and TRBJ2-1, with 8 bases matching TRBD1. Germline CDR1 is SGHRS and CDR2 is YFSETQ. The CDR3 consists of 14 residues. Trimming at V came to 4 bases and at J to 7 bases, leaving 7 bases not matched to a gene. The entire variable domain, with the rest obtained from reference TRBV5-1 and TRBJ2-1, is as follows: KAGVTQTPRYLIKTRGQQVTLSCSPISGHRSVSWYQQTPGQGLQFLFEYFSETQRNKGNFPGRFSGRQFSNSRSEMNVSTLELGDSALYLCASSTGQGWNEQFFGPGTRLTVL.

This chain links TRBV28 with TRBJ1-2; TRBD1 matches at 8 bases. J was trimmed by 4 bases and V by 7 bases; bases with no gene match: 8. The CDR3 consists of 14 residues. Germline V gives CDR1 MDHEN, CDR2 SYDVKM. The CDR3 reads CASKGQGGSYGYTF. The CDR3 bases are TGTGCCAGCAAAGGACAGGGCGGATCCTATGGCTACACCTTC.

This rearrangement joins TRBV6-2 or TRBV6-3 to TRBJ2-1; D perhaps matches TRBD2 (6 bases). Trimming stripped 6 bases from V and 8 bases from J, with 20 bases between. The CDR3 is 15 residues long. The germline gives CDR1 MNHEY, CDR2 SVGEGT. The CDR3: CASSFSGGGRDEQFF. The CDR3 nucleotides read TGTGCCAGCAGCTTTAGCGGTGGAGGAAGGGATGAGCAGTTCTTC.

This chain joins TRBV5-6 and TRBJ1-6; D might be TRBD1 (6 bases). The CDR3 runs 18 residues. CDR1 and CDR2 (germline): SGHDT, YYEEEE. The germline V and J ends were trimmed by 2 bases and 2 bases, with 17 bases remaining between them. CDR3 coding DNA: TGTGCCAGCAGCTTATTTAGTGTTGGGGGCCCCTATAATTCACCCCTCCACTTT. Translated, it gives CASSLFSVGGPYNSPLHF.

CDR3 amino acids: CASSDSDRVAYNEQFF. CDR3 sequence (DNA): TGTGCCAGCAGTGACTCCGACAGGGTCGCCTACAATGAGCAGTTCTTC. This rearrangement joins TRBV6-4 to TRBJ2-1; 7 nucleotides agree with TRBD1. Germline V gene lookup returns CDR1 MRHNA and CDR2 SNTAGT. The CDR3 is made up of 16 amino acids. Unmatched junction bases numbered 4, after V lost 0 bases and J lost 2 bases.

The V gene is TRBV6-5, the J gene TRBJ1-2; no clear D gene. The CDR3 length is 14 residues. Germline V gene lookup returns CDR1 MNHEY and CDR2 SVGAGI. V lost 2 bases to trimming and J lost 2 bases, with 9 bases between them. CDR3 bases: TGTGCCAGCAGTTACCTCCCGGGGAACTATGGCTACACCTTC. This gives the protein CASSYLPGNYGYTF.

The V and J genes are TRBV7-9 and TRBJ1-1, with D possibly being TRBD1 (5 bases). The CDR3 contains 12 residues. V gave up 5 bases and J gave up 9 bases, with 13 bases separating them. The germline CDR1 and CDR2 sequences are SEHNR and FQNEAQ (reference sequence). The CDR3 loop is CASSPRGGKAFF. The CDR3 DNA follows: TGTGCCAGCAGCCCGAGGGGAGGTAAAGCTTTCTTT.

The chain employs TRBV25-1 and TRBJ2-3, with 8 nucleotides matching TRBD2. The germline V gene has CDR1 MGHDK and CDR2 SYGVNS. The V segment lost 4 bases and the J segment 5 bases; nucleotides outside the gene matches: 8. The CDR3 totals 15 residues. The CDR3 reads CASSVGAGVVDTQYF. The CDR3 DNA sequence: TGTGCCAGCAGTGTAGGAGCGGGAGTCGTAGATACGCAGTATTTT.

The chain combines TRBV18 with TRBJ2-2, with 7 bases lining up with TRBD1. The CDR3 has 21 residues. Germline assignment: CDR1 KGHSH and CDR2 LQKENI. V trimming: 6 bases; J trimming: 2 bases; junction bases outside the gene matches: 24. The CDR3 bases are TGTGCCAGCTCCCCAACCACCAGCAAACAGGGGAGTAGACCAAACACCGGGGAGCTGTTTTTT. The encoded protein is CASSPTTSKQGSRPNTGELFF.

In nucleotides, the CDR3 is TGTGCCACGTTCGAGACATTGAACACTGAAGCTTTCTTT. It yields the protein CATFETLNTEAFF. J is TRBJ1-1 and V is TRBV2, with no clear D. V dropped 10 bases and J dropped 0 bases, with 12 bases sitting between them. The germline V gene encodes CDR1 SNHLY and CDR2 FYNNEI. This CDR3 spans 13 amino acids.

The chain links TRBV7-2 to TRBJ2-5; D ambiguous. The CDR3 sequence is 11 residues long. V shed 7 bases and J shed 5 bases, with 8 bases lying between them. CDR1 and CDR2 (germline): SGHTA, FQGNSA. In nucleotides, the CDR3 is TGTGCCAGCAAGCTCGGGGAGACCCAGTACTTC. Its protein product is CASKLGETQYF.

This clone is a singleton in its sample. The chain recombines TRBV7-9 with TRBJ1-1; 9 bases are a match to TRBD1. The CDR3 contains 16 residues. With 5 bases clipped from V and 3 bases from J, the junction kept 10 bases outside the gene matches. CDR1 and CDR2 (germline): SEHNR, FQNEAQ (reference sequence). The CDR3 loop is CASSERPRDRDTEAFF. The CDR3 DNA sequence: TGTGCCAGCAGCGAAAGGCCCCGGGACAGGGACACTGAAGCTTTCTTT.

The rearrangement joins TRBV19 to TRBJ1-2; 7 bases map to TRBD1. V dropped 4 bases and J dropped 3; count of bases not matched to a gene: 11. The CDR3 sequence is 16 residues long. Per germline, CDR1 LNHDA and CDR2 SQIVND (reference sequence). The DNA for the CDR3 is TGTGCCAGTAGTAAAACCGACAGGGTCCAGTACTATGGCTACACCTTC. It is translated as CASSKTDRVQYYGYTF. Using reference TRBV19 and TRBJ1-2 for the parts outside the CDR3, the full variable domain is DGGITQSPKYLFRKEGQNVTLSCEQNLNHDAMYWYRQDPGQGLRLIYYSQIVNDFQKGDIAEGYSVSREKKESFPLTVTSAQKNPTAFYLCASSKTDRVQYYGYTFGSGTRLTVV.

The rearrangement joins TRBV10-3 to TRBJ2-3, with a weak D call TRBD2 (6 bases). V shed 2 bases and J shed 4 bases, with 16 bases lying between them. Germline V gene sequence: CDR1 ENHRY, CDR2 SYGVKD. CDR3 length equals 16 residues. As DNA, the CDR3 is TGTGCCATCAGTGAGGGGTCGGGGGTCCCCCCAGATACGCAGTATTTT. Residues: CAISEGSGVPPDTQYF.

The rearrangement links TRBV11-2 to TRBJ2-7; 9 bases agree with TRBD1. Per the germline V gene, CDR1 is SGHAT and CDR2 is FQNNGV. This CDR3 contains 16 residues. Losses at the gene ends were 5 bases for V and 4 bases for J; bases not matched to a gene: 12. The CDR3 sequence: CASSPREGQGLYEQYF. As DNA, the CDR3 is TGTGCCAGCAGCCCGCGCGAGGGACAGGGACTTTACGAGCAGTACTTC.

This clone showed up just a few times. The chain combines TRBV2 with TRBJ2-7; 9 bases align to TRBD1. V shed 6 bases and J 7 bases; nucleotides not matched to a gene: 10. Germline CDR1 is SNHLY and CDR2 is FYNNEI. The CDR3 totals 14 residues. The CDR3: CASSREQGASEQYF. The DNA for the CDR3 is TGTGCCAGCAGCCGGGAACAGGGGGCTAGTGAGCAGTACTTC.

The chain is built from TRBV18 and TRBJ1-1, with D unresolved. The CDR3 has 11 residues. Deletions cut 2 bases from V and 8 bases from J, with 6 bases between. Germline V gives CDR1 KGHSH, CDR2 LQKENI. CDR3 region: CASSPNGEAFF. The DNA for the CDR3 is TGTGCCAGCTCACCAAACGGGGAAGCTTTCTTT.

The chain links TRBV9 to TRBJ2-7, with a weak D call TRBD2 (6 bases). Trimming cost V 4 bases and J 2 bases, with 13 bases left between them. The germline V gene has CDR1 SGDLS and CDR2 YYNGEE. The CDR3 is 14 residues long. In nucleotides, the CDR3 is TGTGCCAGCAGCCCCCGGGACTTTCCCTACGAGCAGTACTTC. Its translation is CASSPRDFPYEQYF.